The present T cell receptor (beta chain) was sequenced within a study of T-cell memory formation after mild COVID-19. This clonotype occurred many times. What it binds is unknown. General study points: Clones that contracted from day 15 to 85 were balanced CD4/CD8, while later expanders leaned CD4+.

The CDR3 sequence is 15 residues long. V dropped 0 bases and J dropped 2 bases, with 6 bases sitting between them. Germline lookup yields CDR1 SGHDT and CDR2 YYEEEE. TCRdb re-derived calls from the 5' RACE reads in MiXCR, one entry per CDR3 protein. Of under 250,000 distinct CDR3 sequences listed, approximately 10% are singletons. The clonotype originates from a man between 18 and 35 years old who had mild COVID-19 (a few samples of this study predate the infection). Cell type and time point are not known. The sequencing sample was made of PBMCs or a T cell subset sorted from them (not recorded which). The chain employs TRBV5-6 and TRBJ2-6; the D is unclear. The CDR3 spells CASSLELTGANVLTF. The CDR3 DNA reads TGTGCCAGCAGCTTGGAGCTAACTGGGGCCAACGTCCTGACTTTC.